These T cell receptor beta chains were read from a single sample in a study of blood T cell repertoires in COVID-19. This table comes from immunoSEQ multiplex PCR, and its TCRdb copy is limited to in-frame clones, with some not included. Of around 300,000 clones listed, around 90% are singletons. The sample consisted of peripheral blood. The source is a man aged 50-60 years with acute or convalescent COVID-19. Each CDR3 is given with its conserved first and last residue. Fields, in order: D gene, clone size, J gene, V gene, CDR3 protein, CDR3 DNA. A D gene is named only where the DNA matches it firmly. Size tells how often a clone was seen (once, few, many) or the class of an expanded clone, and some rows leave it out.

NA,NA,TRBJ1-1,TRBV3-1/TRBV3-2,CASSTRTFNTEAFF,TGTGCCAGCAGCACTCGGACTTTCAACACTGAAGCTTTCTTT
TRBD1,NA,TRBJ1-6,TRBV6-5,CASSPRTTGNSPLHF,TGTGCCAGCAGTCCCCGGACGACAGGGAATTCACCCCTCCACTTT
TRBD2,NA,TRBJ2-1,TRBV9,CASSLGTSGGDEQFF,TGTGCCAGCAGCCTTGGGACTAGCGGGGGGGATGAGCAGTTCTTC
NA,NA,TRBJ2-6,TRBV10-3,CAISESVVGANVLTF,TGTGCCATCAGTGAGTCGGTAGTGGGGGCCAACGTCCTGACTTTC
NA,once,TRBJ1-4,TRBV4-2,CASSQVERGNEKLFF,TGTGCCAGCAGCCAAGTTGAAAGGGGGAATGAAAAACTGTTTTTT
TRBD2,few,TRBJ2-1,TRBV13,CASSLGLPAGGNNEQFF,TGTGCCAGCAGCTTAGGCTTACCAGCGGGGGGAAACAATGAGCAGTTCTTC
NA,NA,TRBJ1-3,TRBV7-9,CASSFQYSGNTIYF,TGTGCCAGCAGCTTTCAGTACAGTGGAAACACCATATATTTT
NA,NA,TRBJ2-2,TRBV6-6,CASSYSTANTGELFF,TGTGCCAGCAGTTACTCAACAGCGAACACCGGGGAGCTGTTTTTT
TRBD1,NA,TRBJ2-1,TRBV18,CASSPPGDRVKHEQFF,TGTGCCAGCTCACCACCGGGGGACAGGGTTAAACATGAGCAGTTCTTC
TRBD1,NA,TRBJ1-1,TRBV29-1,CSVGDRGSTEAFF,TGCAGCGTTGGTGACAGGGGAAGCACTGAAGCTTTCTTT
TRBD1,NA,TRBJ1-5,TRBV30,CAWSRPGQLRYSNQPQHF,TGTGCCTGGAGCCGACCGGGACAGTTAAGGTATAGCAATCAGCCCCAGCATTTT
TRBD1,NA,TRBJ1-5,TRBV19,CASSIDGTGLGPQHF,TGTGCCAGTAGTATAGACGGGACAGGGCTTGGGCCCCAGCATTTT
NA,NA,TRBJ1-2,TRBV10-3,CAMGRGALNYGYTF,TGTGCCATGGGGAGGGGGGCCCTAAACTATGGCTACACCTTC
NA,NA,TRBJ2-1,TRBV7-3,CASSLKATPSSYNEQFF,TGTGCCAGCAGCTTAAAGGCCACTCCTAGCTCCTACAATGAGCAGTTCTTC
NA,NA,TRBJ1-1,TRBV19,CASSSRTNTEAFF,TGTGCCAGTAGTAGCAGGACAAACACTGAAGCTTTCTTT
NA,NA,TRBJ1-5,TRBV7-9,CASSLNTYQPQHF,TGTGCCAGCAGCCTTAACACGTATCAGCCCCAGCATTTT
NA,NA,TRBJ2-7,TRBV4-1,CASSQDLGEASLEQYF,TGCGCCAGCAGCCAAGATCTCGGGGAAGCTTCCCTCGAGCAGTACTTC
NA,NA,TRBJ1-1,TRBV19,CASSMMGGTEAFF,TGTGCCAGTAGTATGATGGGGGGCACTGAAGCTTTCTTT
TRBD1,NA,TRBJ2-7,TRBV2,CASSEGQIYEQYF,TGTGCCAGCAGTGAGGGACAGATCTACGAGCAGTACTTC
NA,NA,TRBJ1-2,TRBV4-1,CASRKLGQNYGYTF,TGCGCCAGCAGGAAGTTAGGACAGAACTATGGCTACACCTTC
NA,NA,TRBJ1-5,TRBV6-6,CASSLGNQPQHF,TGTGCCAGCAGTTTAGGCAATCAGCCCCAGCATTTT
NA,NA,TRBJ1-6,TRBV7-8,CASSERERDSPLHF,TGTGCCAGCAGCGAGAGGGAGAGGGATTCACCCCTCCACTTT
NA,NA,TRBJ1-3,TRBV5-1,CASSSSPGHLAGNTIYF,TGCGCCAGCAGTTCCTCACCGGGACATCTTGCTGGAAACACCATATATTTT
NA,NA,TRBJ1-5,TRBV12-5,CASGLGQDLGQPQHF,TGTGCTAGTGGTTTGGGACAGGATTTAGGTCAGCCCCAGCATTTT
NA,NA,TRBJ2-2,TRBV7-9,CASSPDAPGELFF,TGTGCCAGCAGCCCAGATGCACCCGGGGAGCTGTTTTTT
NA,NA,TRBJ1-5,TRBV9,CASSADAGSNQPQHF,TGTGCCAGCAGCGCCGACGCGGGAAGCAATCAGCCCCAGCATTTT
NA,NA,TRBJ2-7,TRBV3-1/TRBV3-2,CASSQGGPYEQYF,TGTGCCAGCAGCCAAGGGGGCCCCTACGAGCAGTACTTC
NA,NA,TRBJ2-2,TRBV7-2,CASSLHSNTGELFF,TGTGCCAGCAGTCTTCATAGTAACACCGGGGAGCTGTTTTTT
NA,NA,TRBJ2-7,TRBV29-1,CSVGAGSYEQYF,TGCAGCGTTGGGGCGGGTTCCTACGAGCAGTACTTC
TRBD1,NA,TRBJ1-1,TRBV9,CASSVVSTGGQAFF,TGTGCCAGCAGCGTAGTTTCGACAGGGGGCCAAGCTTTCTTT
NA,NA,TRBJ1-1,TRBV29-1,CSVGGGKAQAFF,TGCAGCGTTGGCGGGGGGAAGGCCCAAGCTTTCTTT